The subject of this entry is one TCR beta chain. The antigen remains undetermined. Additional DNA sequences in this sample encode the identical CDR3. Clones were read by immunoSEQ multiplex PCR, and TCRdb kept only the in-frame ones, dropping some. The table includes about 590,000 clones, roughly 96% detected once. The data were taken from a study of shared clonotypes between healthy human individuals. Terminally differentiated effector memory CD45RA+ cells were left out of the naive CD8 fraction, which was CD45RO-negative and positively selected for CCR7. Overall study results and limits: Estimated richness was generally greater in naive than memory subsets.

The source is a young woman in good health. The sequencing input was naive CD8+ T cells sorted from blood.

The DNA of the CDR3 is TGTGCCAGCAGCTCGACAGATACGCAGTATTTT. Its translation: CASSSTDTQYF. The chain links TRBV13 to TRBJ2-3, with D unclear. The CDR3 loop spans 11 amino acids. Germline-derived CDR1 and CDR2 are PRHDT and FYEKMQ (reference sequence). The V end lost 4 bases, the J end lost 3 bases, and 2 bases lay between the germline ends. The full variable domain, in which reference TRBV13 and TRBJ2-3 provide the parts outside the CDR3, is AAGVIQSPRHLIKEKRETATLKCYPIPRHDTVYWYQQGPGQDPQFLISFYEKMQSDKGSIPDRFSAQQFSDYHSELNMSSLELGDSALYFCASSSTDTQYFGPGTRLTVL.